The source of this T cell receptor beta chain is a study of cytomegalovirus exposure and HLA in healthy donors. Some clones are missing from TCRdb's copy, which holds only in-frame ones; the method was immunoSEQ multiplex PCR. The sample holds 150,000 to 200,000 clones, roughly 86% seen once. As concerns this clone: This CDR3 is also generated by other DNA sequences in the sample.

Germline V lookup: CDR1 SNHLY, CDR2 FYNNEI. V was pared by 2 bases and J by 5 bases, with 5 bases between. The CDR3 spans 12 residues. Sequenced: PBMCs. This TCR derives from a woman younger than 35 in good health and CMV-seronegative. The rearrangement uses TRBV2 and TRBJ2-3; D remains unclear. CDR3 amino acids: CASSERRDTQYF. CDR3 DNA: TGTGCCAGCAGTGAACGGAGAGATACGCAGTATTTT.